The next 28 T cell receptor beta chains were all read from a single sample in a study of CD8 T cells in ankylosing spondylitis. Findings and limits, study-wide: In ankylosing spondylitis blood, a motif of eight highly homologous TCR beta variants appeared characteristic.

For these receptors, no antigen is known. TCRdb independently ran MiXCR on the 5' RACE reads; one entry per CDR3 protein. The table lists over 400,000 distinct CDR3 sequences, roughly a quarter of them singletons. Sample: blood, either unsorted or a sorted T cell fraction (not recorded which). The receptors here all came from a male donor with ankylosing spondylitis.

In this sample, this clonotype turned up a few times. The rearrangement joins TRBV20-1 to TRBJ2-5, with D maybe TRBD2 (5 bases). Deletions cut 0 bases from V and 4 bases from J, with 15 bases between. The germline V gene encodes CDR1 DFQATT and CDR2 SNEGSKA (reference sequence). The CDR3 contains 15 residues. The CDR3 DNA sequence: TGCAGTGCTAGAGACCCCGGGGTGGGGAGAGAGACCCAGTACTTC. Protein: CSARDPGVGRETQYF.

The J gene is TRBJ2-1, the V gene TRBV30, with 8 positions matching TRBD2. The CDR3 extends over 13 amino acids. Germline trimming cut 8 bases from V and 7 bases from J; bases unmatched to any gene: 10. Germline V lookup: CDR1 GTSNPN, CDR2 SVGIG (reference sequence). The CDR3 is CAGRLAGRNEQFF. In nucleotides, the CDR3 is TGTGCCGGACGTCTAGCGGGCCGAAATGAGCAGTTCTTC.

The chain uses TRBV28 and TRBJ2-7, with a weak D call TRBD1 (5 bases). Trimming left V 3 bases short and J 4 bases short, with 16 bases between. Germline lookup yields CDR1 MDHEN and CDR2 SYDVKM. The length of the CDR3 is 15 residues. Here the CDR3 reads CASSFSKIREYEQYV. In DNA form, the CDR3 reads TGTGCCAGCAGTTTCTCCAAAATCAGGGAATACGAGCAGTACGTC.

This clonotype appeared a few times. The gene calls are TRBV12-3 or TRBV12-4 and TRBJ1-5, with 10 nucleotides matching TRBD1. CDR3 length: 17 residues. V dropped 3 bases and J dropped 6; count of bases not matched to a gene: 11. CDR3 in amino acids: CASSFFPGQGDRQPQHF. CDR3 bases: TGTGCCAGCAGTTTCTTCCCTGGACAGGGGGACCGTCAGCCCCAGCATTTT.

The chain has TRBV2 and TRBJ2-7; D might be TRBD2 (6 bases). Trimming stripped 8 bases from V and 0 bases from J, with 8 bases between. Germline CDR1 is SNHLY and CDR2 is FYNNEI. The CDR3 is 12 amino acids. The CDR3 nucleotides read TGTGCCAGCGATAGCGGCTCCTACGAGCAGTACGTC. Encoded protein: CASDSGSYEQYV.

This rearrangement joins TRBV5-6 to TRBJ2-7, with no clear D. Trimming removed 4 bases at V and 2 bases at J, with 10 bases between. CDR1 is SGHDT, CDR2 YYEEEE, per germline. The CDR3 consists of 13 residues. This chain's CDR3 is CASSALGTYEQYF. Written as DNA, the CDR3 is TGTGCCAGCAGCGCCCTAGGGACCTACGAGCAGTACTTC.

The chain couples TRBV14 to TRBJ2-3, with no clear D. The CDR3 runs to 13 residues. The V gene lost 1 base and the J gene lost 10 bases, with 12 bases spanning the gap. CDR1 is SGHDN, CDR2 FVKESK, per germline. The CDR3 region is CASSQGITVAQYF. DNA for the CDR3: TGTGCCAGCAGCCAAGGTATAACAGTGGCGCAGTATTTT.

This clonotype appeared a few times. The gene calls are TRBV4-2 and TRBJ2-5, with TRBD2 matching over 11 bases. Trimming at V came to 0 bases and at J to 1 base, leaving 4 bases not matched to a gene. The CDR3 length is 17 residues. The V gene's germline CDR1 is LGHNA and CDR2 YNFKEQ. CDR3 coding DNA: TGTGCCAGCAGCCAAGATCTACTAGCGGGAGTCCAAGAGACCCAGTACTTC. Translated, it gives CASSQDLLAGVQETQYF.

The chain joins TRBV3-1 to TRBJ2-5; D not resolved. CDR1 is LGHDT, CDR2 YNNKEL, per germline (reference sequence). V was trimmed by 5 bases and J by 5 bases, leaving 15 bases between them. The CDR3 covers 14 residues. This CDR3 reads CASSYFAVPETQYF. The CDR3 bases are TGTGCCAGCAGCTACTTTGCAGTCCCGGAGACCCAGTACTTC.

The J gene is TRBJ2-7, the V gene TRBV4-1; a possible D gene is TRBD1 (5 bases). V lost 3 bases and J 3 bases, leaving 9 bases between the germline ends. The germline CDR1 and CDR2 sequences are MGHRA and YSYEKL. There are 13 residues in the CDR3. Here the CDR3 reads CASSQSQGYEQYV. The DNA for the CDR3 is TGCGCCAGCAGCCAGTCTCAGGGCTACGAGCAGTACGTC.

The sample holds a few counts of this clonotype. J is TRBJ2-7 and V is TRBV12-3 or TRBV12-4, with TRBD1 matching over 7 bases. Unmatched junction bases numbered 6, after V lost 7 bases and J lost 6 bases. The CDR3 is 12 amino acids. The chain's CDR3 is CASTATGSEQYV. The CDR3 DNA follows: TGTGCCAGCACCGCGACAGGGAGCGAGCAGTACGTC.

This clonotype was found a few times. This chain joins TRBV28 and TRBJ2-1; D is undetermined. Looked up from germline, CDR1 is MDHEN and CDR2 is SYDVKM. This CDR3 contains 11 residues. The V end was cut by 4 bases, the J end by 15 bases, with 13 bases between. The CDR3: CASSSPGSGFF. The CDR3 bases are TGTGCCAGCAGTTCGCCGGGTTCAGGGTTCTTC.

This clonotype was seen a few times. V usage is TRBV7-8 and J usage is TRBJ1-1; TRBD1 matches at 8 bases. CDR3 length: 15 residues. V shed 0 bases and J 7 bases; nucleotides not matched to a gene: 7. Germline V lookup: CDR1 SGHVS, CDR2 FQNEAQ. In DNA form, the CDR3 reads TGTGCCAGCAGCTTAGCGCTCAGGGGGCTGGGTGAAGCTTTCTTT. It specifies CASSLALRGLGEAFF.

This chain uses TRBV24-1 with TRBJ2-7; D is perhaps TRBD1 or TRBD2 (7 bases each). The germline V gene has CDR1 KGHDR and CDR2 SFDVKD. Trimming shortened V by 4 bases and J by 2 bases, and 11 bases separated the two germline ends. CDR3 size: 14 residues. CDR3 coding DNA: TGTGCCACCAGTGAATCAGGGGGGGCCTACGAGCAGTACTTC. Amino acid sequence: CATSESGGAYEQYF.

The V and J genes are TRBV29-1 and TRBJ2-1; D not resolved. Trimming took off 6 bases at V and 6 bases at J, with 12 bases between the two ends. This CDR3 is built from 12 residues. Looked up from germline, CDR1 is SQVTM and CDR2 is ANQGSEA. The CDR3 DNA reads as TGCAGCGTATTCACGTTTACCAATGAGCAGTTCTTC. Translation gives CSVFTFTNEQFF.

This clonotype was recorded many times. The J gene is TRBJ2-1, the V gene TRBV20-1; 11 nucleotides match TRBD2. Germline loops: CDR1 DFQATT, CDR2 SNEGSKA (reference sequence). The CDR3 has 15 amino acids. With V trimmed by 4 bases and J by 2 bases, 4 bases remained unmatched. As DNA, the CDR3 is TGCAGTGCTATACATAGCGGGAGGGCCTACAATGAGCAGTTCTTC. Amino acids: CSAIHSGRAYNEQFF.

This clonotype was seen once. CDR3 nucleotides: TGTGCCAGCAGTTTAGCAATTCCACCCCTCCACTTT. Protein sequence: CASSLAIPPLHF. This chain joins TRBV12-3 or TRBV12-4 and TRBJ1-6; no firm D call. The CDR3 runs 12 residues. The germline V and J ends were trimmed by 0 bases and 11 bases, with 5 bases remaining between them.

This clonotype was seen at least ten times. The V and J genes are TRBV24-1 and TRBJ2-1, with D perhaps matching TRBD1 (6 bases). The ends were cut back, 1 base at V and 2 bases at J, with 11 bases in the middle. Germline CDR1 reads KGHDR; CDR2 reads SFDVKD. The CDR3 totals 16 residues. CDR3 bases: TGTGCCACCAGTGATTTTACAGGGTTGGCCTACAATGAGCAGTTCTTC. The encoded protein is CATSDFTGLAYNEQFF.

This sequence joins TRBV24-1 and TRBJ1-5, with 8 bases lining up with TRBD1. The CDR3 consists of 17 residues. Trimming took 5 bases from V and 2 from J; bases not matched to a gene: 10. Germline lookup yields CDR1 KGHDR and CDR2 SFDVKD. CDR3 nucleotide sequence: TGTGCCACCAGTGGCGGGACAGGCCTTAGGGGCAATCAGCCCCAGCATTTT. This sequence encodes CATSGGTGLRGNQPQHF.

The sample holds a few counts of this clonotype. The chain joins TRBV12-3 or TRBV12-4 to TRBJ2-1; D is undetermined. The CDR3 has 13 residues. V dropped 6 bases and J dropped 7 bases, with 13 bases sitting between them. This CDR3 is CASSPGVFNEQFF. CDR3 nucleotide sequence: TGTGCCAGCAGCCCTGGGGTCTTTAATGAGCAGTTCTTC.

This clonotype was counted many times. The gene calls are TRBV3-1 and TRBJ1-5; D ambiguous. CDR3 length: 12 residues. Germline CDR1 is LGHDT and CDR2 is YNNKEL (reference sequence). The V and J ends lost 5 bases and 5 bases respectively, with 7 bases between them. The CDR3 DNA is TGTGCCAGCAGCTCTGGGGATCAGCCCCAGCATTTT. Protein: CASSSGDQPQHF.

J is TRBJ2-1 and V is TRBV3-1; possibly TRBD2 for D (5 bases). Germline V gene data show CDR1 as LGHDT and CDR2 as YNNKEL (reference sequence). CDR3 size: 12 residues. V shed 4 bases and J shed 7 bases, with 8 bases lying between them. The CDR3 sequence is CASSLWTNEQFF. CDR3 DNA sequence: TGTGCCAGCAGCCTGTGGACTAATGAGCAGTTCTTC.

The J gene is TRBJ2-5, the V gene TRBV7-9; the D is unclear. Looked up from germline, CDR1 is SEHNR and CDR2 is FQNEAQ (reference sequence). V lost 5 bases and J 4 bases, leaving 11 bases between the germline ends. The length of the CDR3 is 13 residues. Written as DNA, the CDR3 is TGTGCCAGCAGCACCCATCTCGGAGAGACCCAGTACTTC. Its translation is CASSTHLGETQYF.

J is TRBJ2-2 and V is TRBV21-1; TRBD2 reflects the table's D call only, with no check against the DNA. TRBV21-1 is a documented pseudogene. The CDR3 runs to 16 residues. CDR3 in DNA: TGTACCAGCACTGGACTAGCGGGAGGCCGGGGCGGGGAGCTGTTTTTT. This sequence encodes CTSTGLAGGRGGELFF.

The rearrangement joins TRBV9 to TRBJ2-3; D not certain. The CDR3 is 13 amino acids. The germline CDR1 and CDR2 sequences are SGDLS and YYNGEE. V dropped 0 bases and J dropped 5 bases, with 7 bases sitting between them. The CDR3: CASSVAGGDTQYF. In DNA, the CDR3 is TGTGCCAGCAGCGTAGCTGGTGGAGATACGCAGTATTTT.

This clonotype was seen more than once but under ten times. The rearrangement uses TRBV18 and TRBJ2-1; D is undetermined. This CDR3 is built from 17 residues. CDR1 and CDR2 (germline): KGHSH, LQKENI. The V gene lost 2 bases and the J gene lost 9 bases, with 23 bases spanning the gap. The DNA of the CDR3 is TGTGCCAGCTCACCAATCGGAAGAACTACCGTAGTGGGTGAGCAGTTCTTC. Translating it yields CASSPIGRTTVVGEQFF.

The gene calls are TRBV9 and TRBJ2-3, with D hard to call. Germline-derived CDR1 and CDR2 are SGDLS and YYNGEE. Trimming removed 0 bases at V and 0 bases at J, with 5 bases between. The CDR3 covers 14 residues. CDR3 nucleotides: TGTGCCAGCAGCGTAGCTACTAGCACAGATACGCAGTATTTT. It translates to CASSVATSTDTQYF.

This clonotype occurred many times. This chain connects TRBV5-1 to TRBJ1-5, with 8 bases that match TRBD1. The CDR3 is 14 residues long. J lost 4 bases, V lost 3 bases, and 3 bases had no gene match. Germline V CDR1 and CDR2: SGHRS, YFSETQ. The CDR3 nucleotides are TGCGCCAGCAGCTATGGGACAGGTAATCAGCCCCAGCATTTT. Translating gives CASSYGTGNQPQHF.